The clone carrying this T cell receptor (beta chain) turned up a few times. Its specificity is unknown. This specimen comes from a study of long-term antiretroviral therapy in people with HIV. Findings and limits, study-wide: Regardless of time point, clones expanded before ART dominated the repertoire. Transplant donor controls retained higher diversity, though diversity increased after ART.

The CDR3 extends over 18 amino acids. The junction had 11 bases not matched to a gene; V was cut back by 1 base and J by 0 bases. CDR1 and CDR2 (germline): SGHTA, FQGNSA. At survey level, the immunoSEQ assay was run in its v3.0 version. Method: immunoSEQ multiplex PCR; TCRdb's copy keeps in-frame clones and lacks some. Of some 35,000 clones in the sample, 70% to 90% were seen once. This sample comprised unsorted PBMCs, obtained 2.2 years after starting antiretroviral therapy. The rearrangement uses TRBV7-2 and TRBJ1-2, with TRBD1 matching 7 bases. The source is a man younger than 30 with HIV. The CDR3 DNA follows: TGTGCCAGCAGCTTAGTGTATCTGGGACAGAGCCCTAACTATGGCTACACCTTC. This encodes CASSLVYLGQSPNYGYTF.